Shown below are 8 T cell receptor beta chains from a single sample sequenced in a study of immune cell composition in non-small cell lung cancer. Some clones are missing from TCRdb's copy, which holds only in-frame ones; the method was immunoSEQ multiplex PCR. Among roughly 10,000 clones listed, around two thirds were seen once. The sample taken for sequencing was lung tumor tissue. These receptors all stem from a human donor with non-small cell lung cancer.

The genes are TRBV5-5 and TRBJ2-5; TRBD1 matches at 9 bases. The CDR3 totals 17 residues. The germline V gene encodes CDR1 SGHKS and CDR2 YYEKEE (reference sequence). With 0 bases clipped from V and 4 bases from J, the junction kept 10 bases outside the gene matches. This chain's CDR3 is CASSLEVTGTGRETQYF. In nucleotides, the CDR3 is TGTGCCAGCAGCTTGGAGGTAACCGGGACAGGGAGAGAGACCCAGTACTTC.

This clone was counted between two and nine times. J is TRBJ2-7 and V is TRBV20-1; D gene uncertain. This CDR3 spans 11 amino acids. The V and J ends lost 3 bases and 4 bases respectively, with 7 bases between them. Germline CDR1 DFQATT, CDR2 SNEGSKA (reference sequence). The chain's CDR3 is CSARWRYEQYF. DNA of the CDR3: TGCAGTGCTAGGTGGCGGTACGAGCAGTACTTC.

The CDR3: CASSIRREGGGTDTQYF. The DNA for the CDR3 is TGTGCCAGTAGTATCCGCCGGGAGGGCGGGGGCACAGATACGCAGTATTTT. The chain employs TRBV19 and TRBJ2-3; 8 bases agree with TRBD2. Trimming at V came to 3 bases and at J to 1 base, leaving 9 bases not matched to a gene. This CDR3 region has 17 residues. Germline values: CDR1 LNHDA, CDR2 SQIVND (reference sequence).

The J gene is TRBJ1-5, the V gene TRBV28, with D uncertain. V lost 6 bases, J lost 4 bases, and 7 bases lay in between. The CDR3 spans 12 residues. Germline CDR1 is MDHEN and CDR2 is SYDVKM. The CDR3 region is CASSLLNQPQHF. The CDR3 DNA follows: TGTGCCAGCAGCCTTCTAAATCAGCCCCAGCATTTT.

The sample holds a few counts of this clone. This chain connects TRBV4-3 to TRBJ2-1; 7 bases align to TRBD2. Germline V gene sequence: CDR1 LGHNA, CDR2 YSLEER. The CDR3 sequence is 16 residues long. After removal of 2 bases from V and 7 bases from J, the junction contained 11 bases not matched to a gene. CDR3 coding DNA: TGCGCCAGCAGCCAATATTTGGCGGGAGCTGGGAATGAGCAGTTCTTC. Translating gives CASSQYLAGAGNEQFF.

This chain's CDR3 is CSGGQGSSDTQYF. Here the CDR3 DNA reads TGCAGCGGTGGACAGGGGTCTTCAGATACGCAGTATTTT. The chain combines TRBV29-1 with TRBJ2-3, with 9 bases lining up with TRBD1. The germline CDR1 and CDR2 sequences are SQVTM and ANQGSEA. This CDR3 spans 13 amino acids. J gave up 4 bases and V 7 bases, and 6 bases lay outside the gene matches.

The chain has TRBV6-1 and TRBJ2-7; D is possibly TRBD1 (5 bases). V was pared by 6 bases and J by 6 bases, with 21 bases between. CDR1 and CDR2 from the germline V gene are MNHNS and SASEGT. This CDR3 region has 15 residues. In DNA form, the CDR3 reads TGTGCCAGCAGCCTTCAGGGCGGCAGTAGAACCGAGCAGTACTTC. Residues: CASSLQGGSRTEQYF.

The gene calls are TRBV30 and TRBJ2-1; no definite D call. Per the germline V gene, CDR1 is GTSNPN and CDR2 is SVGIG (reference sequence). This CDR3 comprises 14 residues. V dropped 0 bases and J dropped 0 bases, with 6 bases sitting between them. CDR3 nucleotide sequence: TGTGCCTGGAGTGTGGCCAGCTCCTACAATGAGCAGTTCTTC. Its translation: CAWSVASSYNEQFF.